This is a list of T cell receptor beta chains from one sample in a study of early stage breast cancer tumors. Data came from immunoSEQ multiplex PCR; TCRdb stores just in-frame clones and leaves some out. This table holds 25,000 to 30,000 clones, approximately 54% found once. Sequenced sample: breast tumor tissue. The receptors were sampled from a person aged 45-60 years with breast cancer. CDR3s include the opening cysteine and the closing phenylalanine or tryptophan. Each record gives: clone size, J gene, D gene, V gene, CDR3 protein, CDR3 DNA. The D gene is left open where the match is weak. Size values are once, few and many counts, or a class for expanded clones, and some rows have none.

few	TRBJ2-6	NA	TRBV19	CASTGLSGANVLTF	TGTGCCAGTACCGGCCTCTCTGGGGCCAACGTCCTGACTTTC
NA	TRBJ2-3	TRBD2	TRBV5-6	CASSLVLAGPLTDTQYF	TGTGCCAGCAGCTTGGTACTAGCGGGTCCTCTCACAGATACGCAGTATTTT
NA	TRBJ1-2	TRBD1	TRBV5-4	CASSLFGQGRGYTF	TGTGCCAGCAGTTTATTCGGACAGGGCAGAGGCTACACCTTC
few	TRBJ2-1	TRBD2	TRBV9	CASSVSGTSVRNEQFF	TGTGCCAGCAGCGTCTCCGGGACTAGCGTACGTAATGAGCAGTTCTTC
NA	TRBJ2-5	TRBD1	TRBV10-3	CAISESTGAGETQYF	TGTGCCATCAGTGAGTCGACAGGGGCGGGGGAGACCCAGTACTTC
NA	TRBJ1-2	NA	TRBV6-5	CASSYGRGNGYTF	TGTGCCAGCAGTTACGGGAGGGGGAATGGCTACACCTTC
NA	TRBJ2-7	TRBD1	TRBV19	CASSATTGGYEQYF	TGTGCCAGTAGTGCAACGACAGGGGGCTACGAGCAGTACTTC
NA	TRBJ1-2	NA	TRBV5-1	CASSSTSGEGDGYTF	TGCGCCAGCAGCTCGACGTCGGGAGAGGGGGACGGCTACACCTTC
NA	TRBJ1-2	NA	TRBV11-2	CASSPQPGMIGYTF	TGTGCCAGCAGCCCTCAACCCGGGATGATCGGCTACACCTTC
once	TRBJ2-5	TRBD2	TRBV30	CAWSVGLAGPLQETQYF	TGTGCCTGGAGTGTGGGACTAGCGGGACCACTCCAAGAGACCCAGTACTTC
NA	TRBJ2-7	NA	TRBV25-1	CASSGRQAYTYEQYF	TGTGCCAGCAGTGGTCGACAGGCCTATACCTACGAGCAGTACTTC
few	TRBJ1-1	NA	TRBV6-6	CASSYSDTIEAFF	TGTGCCAGCAGTTACAGCGACACAATTGAAGCTTTCTTT
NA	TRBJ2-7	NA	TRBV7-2	CASSPGGSYEQYF	TGTGCCAGCAGCCCGGGCGGTTCCTACGAGCAGTACTTC
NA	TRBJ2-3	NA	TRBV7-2	CASRRSDTQYF	TGTGCCAGCAGGCGATCAGATACGCAGTATTTT
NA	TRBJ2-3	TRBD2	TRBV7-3	CASSLNGRTDTQYF	TGTGCCAGCAGCTTAAACGGGAGGACAGATACGCAGTATTTT
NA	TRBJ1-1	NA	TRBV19	CASSTDWRGTEAFF	TGTGCCAGTAGTACCGATTGGAGGGGGACTGAAGCTTTCTTT
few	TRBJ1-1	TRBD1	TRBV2	CASSRGTVEAFF	TGTGCCAGCAGTCGAGGGACAGTCGAAGCTTTCTTT
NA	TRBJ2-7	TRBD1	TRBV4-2	CASSQEKDRYYEQYF	TGTGCCAGCAGCCAAGAAAAGGACAGGTACTACGAGCAGTACTTC
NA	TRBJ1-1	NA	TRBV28	CASFVEGDSEAFF	TGTGCCAGCTTTGTGGAGGGAGACTCTGAAGCTTTCTTT
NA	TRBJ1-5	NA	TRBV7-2	CASSQDLRGGNQPQHF	TGCGCCAGCAGCCAAGACCTGAGAGGGGGAAATCAGCCCCAGCATTTT
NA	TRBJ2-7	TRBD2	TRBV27	CASSLTLAGGPYEQYF	TGTGCCAGCAGTTTAACCTTAGCGGGAGGCCCCTACGAGCAGTACTTC